The 22 T cell receptor beta chains in this list originate from one sample, sequenced in a study of cytomegalovirus exposure and HLA in healthy donors. The PCR made use of 60 Vbeta and 13 Jbeta primers. TCRdb's table, derived via immunoSEQ multiplex PCR, lists solely in-frame clones and lacks some. In the table there are under 200,000 clones, 70% to 80% of which are singletons. Sequenced sample: PBMCs. The receptors come from a woman between 25 and 40 years old in good health and CMV-seropositive.

The CDR3 DNA is TGTGCCAGCAGACGTGACTTTTACGCCTACAATGAGCAGTTCTTC. As protein: CASRRDFYAYNEQFF. The gene calls are TRBV5-8 and TRBJ2-1; no clear D gene. V was pared by 5 bases and J by 2 bases, with 14 bases between. CDR1 and CDR2 from the germline V gene are SGHTS and YDEGEE. The CDR3 is 15 amino acids.

The chain carries TRBV20-1 and TRBJ2-3; possible D gene TRBD1, 5 bases. Germline-derived CDR1 and CDR2 are DFQATT and SNEGSKA (reference sequence). The CDR3 totals 11 residues. Trimming shortened V by 6 bases and J by 3 bases, and 7 bases separated the two germline ends. The CDR3 here is CSAYRTDTQYF. The DNA of the CDR3 is TGCAGTGCGTACAGGACAGATACGCAGTATTTT.

The chain employs TRBV11-2 and TRBJ1-2; 8 bases are a match to TRBD1. Germline CDR1 is SGHAT and CDR2 is FQNNGV. With 6 bases clipped from V and 5 bases from J, the junction kept 11 bases outside the gene matches. The CDR3 is 15 amino acids. This CDR3 reads CASSSDRARGYGYTF. The DNA of the CDR3 is TGTGCCAGCAGTTCGGACAGGGCGCGGGGATATGGCTACACCTTC.

The V call is TRBV7-9, the J call TRBJ2-5; TRBD2 matches 14 bases. This CDR3 has 18 residues. Germline V gene sequence: CDR1 SEHNR, CDR2 FQNEAQ (reference sequence). With V trimmed by 4 bases and J by 3 bases, 10 bases remained unmatched. The CDR3 nucleotides are TGTGCCAGCAGCTCAGGACTAGCGGGAGGCCCGGCCGAAGAGACCCAGTACTTC. It is translated as CASSSGLAGGPAEETQYF.

This chain links TRBV6-1 with TRBJ2-7; possible D gene TRBD1, 6 bases. The CDR3 covers 13 residues. V dropped 7 bases and J dropped 7 bases, with 17 bases sitting between them. Per the germline V gene, CDR1 is MNHNS and CDR2 is SASEGT. The CDR3 here is CASIRGGGGEQYF. CDR3 nucleotides: TGTGCCAGCATCCGGGGTGGGGGCGGGGAGCAGTACTTC.

This chain joins TRBV19 and TRBJ2-1, with TRBD2 as a possible D gene (6 bases). CDR1 and CDR2 (germline): LNHDA, SQIVND (reference sequence). V was cut by 5 bases and J by 1 base, with 15 bases left in between. This CDR3 region has 16 residues. CDR3: CASSPSRRESYNEQFF. As DNA, the CDR3 is TGTGCCAGTAGTCCCTCGAGGAGGGAATCCTACAATGAGCAGTTCTTC. The whole variable domain, filled in from reference TRBV19 and TRBJ2-1, reads DGGITQSPKYLFRKEGQNVTLSCEQNLNHDAMYWYRQDPGQGLRLIYYSQIVNDFQKGDIAEGYSVSREKKESFPLTVTSAQKNPTAFYLCASSPSRRESYNEQFFGPGTRLTVL.

The V and J genes are TRBV11-2 and TRBJ2-3, with D uncertain. The CDR3 totals 15 residues. With 1 base removed from V and 5 bases from J, the gap between germline ends came to 13 bases. CDR1 is SGHAT, CDR2 FQNNGV, per germline. The CDR3 sequence is CASSLVRWALDTQYF. The CDR3 coding sequence is TGTGCCAGCAGCTTAGTCCGGTGGGCCCTAGATACGCAGTATTTT.

This clone was detected only a few times. The CDR3 region is CATGTGGRNSPLHF. CDR3 DNA: TGTGCCACCGGGACAGGGGGCAGGAATTCACCCCTCCACTTT. The V call is TRBV10-3, the J call TRBJ1-6; TRBD1 matches 12 bases. Unmatched junction bases numbered 5, after V lost 10 bases and J lost 7 bases. The CDR3 runs 14 residues. Germline CDR1 and CDR2: ENHRY and SYGVKD.

The chain employs TRBV5-6 and TRBJ2-7; 8 bases are shared with TRBD2. The CDR3 is 14 residues long. CDR1 is SGHDT, CDR2 YYEEEE, per germline. Trimming took 0 bases from V and 5 from J; bases not matched to a gene: 4. CDR3 amino acids: CASSLDGGADEQYF. DNA for the CDR3: TGTGCCAGCAGCTTGGACGGGGGGGCCGACGAGCAGTACTTC.

The rearrangement links TRBV18 to TRBJ2-7, with 12 nucleotides matching TRBD1. CDR3 length: 13 amino acids. V dropped 9 bases and J dropped 4; count of bases not matched to a gene: 4. Germline CDR1 is KGHSH and CDR2 is LQKENI. CDR3 residues: CASGTGGFYEQYF. CDR3 bases: TGTGCCAGTGGGACAGGGGGCTTTTACGAGCAGTACTTC.

This chain uses TRBV28 with TRBJ2-5; 10 bases align to TRBD1. J lost 5 bases, V lost 6 bases, and 9 bases had no gene match. From germline, CDR1 is MDHEN and CDR2 SYDVKM. The CDR3 has 15 amino acids. The CDR3 spells CASSSDRGPWETQYF. The CDR3 nucleotides read TGTGCCAGCAGCTCCGACAGGGGGCCATGGGAGACCCAGTACTTC. Using reference TRBV28 and TRBJ2-5 for the parts outside the CDR3, the full variable domain is DVKVTQSSRYLVKRTGEKVFLECVQDMDHENMFWYRQDPGLGLRLIYFSYDVKMKEKGDIPEGYSVSREKKERFSLILESASTNQTSMYLCASSSDRGPWETQYFGPGTRLLVL.

This chain uses TRBV5-1 with TRBJ2-5; D perhaps matches TRBD1 (6 bases). Trimming cost V 2 bases and J 3 bases, with 11 bases left between them. CDR1 is SGHRS and CDR2 is YFSETQ in the germline V gene. CDR3 size: 14 residues. The CDR3 sequence is CASSFGQTEETQYF. DNA for the CDR3: TGCGCCAGCAGCTTCGGACAGACCGAAGAGACCCAGTACTTC.

This chain connects TRBV30 to TRBJ1-2; tentative D call: TRBD1 (6 bases). Trimming shortened V by 0 bases and J by 4 bases, and 9 bases separated the two germline ends. The CDR3 has 13 residues. Germline V gene lookup returns CDR1 GTSNPN and CDR2 SVGIG (reference sequence). The chain's CDR3 is CAWSVSQGYGYTF. CDR3 coding DNA: TGTGCCTGGAGTGTGTCACAGGGCTATGGCTACACCTTC.

V and J are TRBV25-1 and TRBJ2-5; D unclear. The CDR3 is made up of 11 amino acids. Germline V gene lookup returns CDR1 MGHDK and CDR2 SYGVNS. Trimming pared 1 base from V and 7 bases from J, leaving 4 bases between. CDR3 sequence: CASSELLTQYF. The CDR3 bases are TGTGCCAGCAGTGAATTATTGACCCAGTACTTC.

The chain has TRBV6-5 and TRBJ2-7; perhaps TRBD2 as D (5 bases). Germline V CDR1 and CDR2: MNHEY, SVGAGI. The CDR3 consists of 14 residues. The ends were cut back, 0 bases at V and 7 bases at J, with 13 bases in the middle. In DNA form, the CDR3 reads TGTGCCAGCAGTTACTCCCGGGAAGCGTCGGAGCAGTACTTC. This translates into CASSYSREASEQYF.

The chain joins TRBV5-1 to TRBJ2-1, with TRBD1 as a possible D gene (6 bases). Germline CDR1 is SGHRS and CDR2 is YFSETQ. V lost 10 bases and J lost 1, with 21 bases in between. This CDR3 region has 16 residues. The CDR3 DNA sequence: TGCGCCCGACCGGGACACCGAGGCCCATCCTACAATGAGCAGTTCTTC. This sequence encodes CARPGHRGPSYNEQFF.

V and J are TRBV2 and TRBJ1-5; D unresolved. V was pared by 6 bases and J by 0 bases, with 12 bases between. This CDR3 spans 15 amino acids. The germline V gene has CDR1 SNHLY and CDR2 FYNNEI. DNA of the CDR3: TGTGCCAGCAGCCGCCAGGTCGATAGCAATCAGCCCCAGCATTTT. This gives the protein CASSRQVDSNQPQHF.

This chain connects TRBV4-1 to TRBJ2-5; 10 bases align to TRBD1. CDR3 length: 14 residues. The germline gives CDR1 MGHRA, CDR2 YSYEKL. Losses at the gene ends were 3 bases for V and 6 bases for J; bases not matched to a gene: 4. DNA of the CDR3: TGCGCCAGCAGCCAGCCGACAGGGGGCAAGACCCAGTACTTC. Translation: CASSQPTGGKTQYF.

The chain links TRBV29-1 to TRBJ1-3; 7 bases are a match to TRBD1. The junction had 8 bases not matched to a gene; V was cut back by 6 bases and J by 3 bases. This CDR3 comprises 14 residues. Germline loops: CDR1 SQVTM, CDR2 ANQGSEA. The CDR3 sequence: CSVLTGSRGNTIYF. DNA for the CDR3: TGCAGCGTGCTGACAGGGAGTCGTGGAAACACCATATATTTT. Supplemented by reference TRBV29-1 and TRBJ1-3, the full variable domain reads SAVISQKPSRDICQRGTSLTIQCQVDSQVTMMFWYRQQPGQSLTLIATANQGSEATYESGFVIDKFPISRPNLTFSTLTVSNMSPEDSSIYLCSVLTGSRGNTIYFGEGSWLTVV.

This chain uses TRBV7-2 with TRBJ2-1; possible D gene TRBD2, 6 bases. The CDR3 loop spans 15 amino acids. Trimming left V 5 bases short and J 4 bases short, with 15 bases between. Germline V gene data show CDR1 as SGHTA and CDR2 as FQGNSA. The CDR3 DNA follows: TGTGCCAGCAGCATAGGGATAGCGGCATACAATGAGCAGTTCTTC. Translating it yields CASSIGIAAYNEQFF.

The genes are TRBV6-6 and TRBJ2-5, with a possible D match to TRBD1 (5 bases). The germline V gene encodes CDR1 MNHNY and CDR2 SVGAGI (reference sequence). The CDR3 is 14 residues long. Trimming pared 0 bases from V and 2 bases from J, leaving 7 bases between. The CDR3 reads CASSYSGQQETQYF. DNA of the CDR3: TGTGCCAGCAGTTACTCGGGGCAGCAAGAGACCCAGTACTTC.

This sequence joins TRBV6-5 and TRBJ2-2, with D perhaps TRBD1 (6 bases). V gave up 7 bases and J gave up 7 bases, with 16 bases separating them. CDR1 MNHEY and CDR2 SVGAGI come from the germline V gene. This CDR3 is 14 amino acids long. Here the CDR3 DNA reads TGTGCCAGCAACATACAGGGCTCGGACGGGGAGCTGTTTTTT. This codes for CASNIQGSDGELFF.